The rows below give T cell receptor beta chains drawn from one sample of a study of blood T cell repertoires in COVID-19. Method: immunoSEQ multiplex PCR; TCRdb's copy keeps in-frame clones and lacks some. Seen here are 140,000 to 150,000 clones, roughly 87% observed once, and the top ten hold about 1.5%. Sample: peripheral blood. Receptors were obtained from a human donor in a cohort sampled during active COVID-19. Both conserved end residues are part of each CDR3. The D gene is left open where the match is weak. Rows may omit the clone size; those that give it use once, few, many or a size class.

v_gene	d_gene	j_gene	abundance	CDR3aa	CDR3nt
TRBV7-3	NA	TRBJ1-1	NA	CASSLTGDTEAFF	TGTGCCAGCAGCTTAACCGGGGACACTGAAGCTTTCTTT
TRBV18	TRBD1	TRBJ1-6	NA	CASSYSGGTYNSPLHF	TGTGCCAGCTCATATTCAGGGGGTACCTATAATTCACCCCTCCACTTT
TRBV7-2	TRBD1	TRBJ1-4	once	CASSSQTGTNEKLFF	TGTGCCAGCAGCTCCCAGACAGGGACTAATGAAAAACTGTTTTTT
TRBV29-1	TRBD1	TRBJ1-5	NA	CSVVVTGRNQPQHF	TGCAGCGTTGTAGTGACAGGGAGAAATCAGCCCCAGCATTTT
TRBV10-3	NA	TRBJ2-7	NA	CAISESPGGGVQGEQYF	TGTGCCATCAGTGAGTCCCCGGGGGGAGGCGTCCAGGGGGAGCAGTACTTC
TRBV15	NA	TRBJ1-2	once	CATSRDSYGYTF	TGTGCCACCAGCAGAGACTCCTATGGCTACACCTTC
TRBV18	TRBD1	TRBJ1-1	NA	CASSEDRVNTEAFF	TGTGCCAGCTCAGAGGACAGGGTGAACACTGAAGCTTTCTTT
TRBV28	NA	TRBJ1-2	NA	CASKAGRYGYTF	TGTGCCAGCAAGGCGGGCCGGTATGGCTACACCTTC
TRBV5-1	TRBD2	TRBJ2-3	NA	CASSLVTSGVSTDTQYF	TGCGCCAGCAGCTTGGTAACTAGCGGGGTGAGCACAGATACGCAGTATTTT
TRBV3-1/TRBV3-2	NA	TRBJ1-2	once	CASSQAGGQDGYTF	TGTGCCAGCAGCCAAGCAGGAGGGCAAGATGGCTACACCTTC
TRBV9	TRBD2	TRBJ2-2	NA	CASSGGGGGAPGELFF	TGTGCCAGCAGCGGAGGAGGCGGGGGGGCACCGGGGGAGCTGTTTTTT
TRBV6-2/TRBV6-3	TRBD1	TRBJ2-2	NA	CASSYRDRGRNTGELFF	TGTGCCAGCAGTTACCGCGACAGGGGGCGTAACACCGGGGAGCTGTTTTTT
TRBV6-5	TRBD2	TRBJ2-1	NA	CASSWSGGDNEQFF	TGTGCCAGCAGTTGGAGCGGGGGAGACAATGAGCAGTTCTTC
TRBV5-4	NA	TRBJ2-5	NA	CASSLGPKETQYF	TGTGCCAGCAGCTTGGGGCCCAAAGAGACCCAGTACTTC
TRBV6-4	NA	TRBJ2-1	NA	CASSHDWAGRNEQFF	TGTGCCAGCAGCCACGACTGGGCGGGGAGGAATGAGCAGTTCTTC
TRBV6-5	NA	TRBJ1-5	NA	CASSPGRGGRQPQHF	TGTGCCAGCAGTCCCGGCAGGGGAGGGCGGCAGCCCCAGCATTTT
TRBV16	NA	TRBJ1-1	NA	CASSQSVQGMNTEAFF	TGTGCCAGCAGCCAATCGGTTCAGGGCATGAACACTGAAGCTTTCTTT
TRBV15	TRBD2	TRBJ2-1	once	CATSRTSGTSSYNEQFF	TGTGCCACCAGCAGGACTAGCGGGACCAGCTCCTACAATGAGCAGTTCTTC
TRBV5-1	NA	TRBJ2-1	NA	CASSLRQGSSNEQFF	TGCGCCAGCAGCTTGAGGCAGGGGTCGTCCAATGAGCAGTTCTTC
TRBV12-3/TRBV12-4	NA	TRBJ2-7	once	CASSLRGVYEQYF	TGTGCCAGCAGTTTGCGGGGAGTCTACGAGCAGTACTTC
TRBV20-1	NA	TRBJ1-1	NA	CSAALNTEAFF	TGCAGTGCAGCCTTGAACACTGAAGCTTTCTTT
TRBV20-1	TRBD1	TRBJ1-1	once	CSPGQGERAFF	TGCAGTCCAGGACAGGGGGAAAGGGCTTTCTTT
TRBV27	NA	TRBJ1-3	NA	CASSPRGSSGNTIYF	TGTGCCAGCAGCCCCCGCGGGAGCTCTGGAAACACCATATATTTT
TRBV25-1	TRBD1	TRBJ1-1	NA	CANRGQGHTEAFF	TGTGCCAATCGGGGACAGGGACATACTGAAGCTTTCTTT
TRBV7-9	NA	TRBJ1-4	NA	CASRIGGGKDEKLFF	TGTGCCAGCCGGATTGGGGGGGGCAAGGATGAAAAACTGTTTTTT
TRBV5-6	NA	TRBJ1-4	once	CASSLVGGTNEKLFF	TGTGCCAGCAGCTTGGTTGGGGGCACTAATGAAAAACTGTTTTTT
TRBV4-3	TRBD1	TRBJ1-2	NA	CASSQETGGNYGYTF	TGCGCCAGCAGCCAAGAGACAGGGGGCAACTATGGCTACACCTTC
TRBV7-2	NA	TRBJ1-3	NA	CASSSSTGNTIYF	TGTGCCAGCAGCTCCTCCACAGGAAACACCATATATTTT
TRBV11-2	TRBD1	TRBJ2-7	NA	CASSSPTGDSYEQYF	TGTGCCAGCAGCTCCCCAACAGGGGACAGCTACGAGCAGTACTTC
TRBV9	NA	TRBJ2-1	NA	CASSVGPSSYNEQFF	TGTGCCAGCAGCGTAGGGCCCAGCTCCTACAATGAGCAGTTCTTC
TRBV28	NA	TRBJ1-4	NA	CASNRREPQGLFGEKLFF	TGTGCCAGCAACCGCAGGGAACCTCAGGGGTTGTTTGGCGAAAAACTGTTTTTT
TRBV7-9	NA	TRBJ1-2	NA	CASSLAGGVSYGYTF	TGTGCCAGCAGCTTAGCGGGAGGGGTATCCTATGGCTACACCTTC
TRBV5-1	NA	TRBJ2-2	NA	CASSFLELGTMNTGELFF	TGCGCCAGCAGCTTTCTTGAGTTAGGGACAATGAACACCGGGGAGCTGTTTTTT
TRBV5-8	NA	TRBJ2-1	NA	CASSLGHNYNEQFF	TGTGCCAGCAGCTTGGGACACAACTACAATGAGCAGTTCTTC
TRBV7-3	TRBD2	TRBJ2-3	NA	CASRSLAGGGTDTQYF	TGTGCCAGCAGGTCTCTAGCGGGGGGAGGCACAGATACGCAGTATTTT
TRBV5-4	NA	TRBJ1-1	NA	CASSLDRHTEAFF	TGTGCCAGCAGCTTGGACAGACACACTGAAGCTTTCTTT
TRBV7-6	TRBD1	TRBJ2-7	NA	CASSLTGTGRYEQYF	TGTGCCAGCAGCTTAACTGGGACAGGGAGGTACGAGCAGTACTTC
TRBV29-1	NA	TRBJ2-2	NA	CSVDFASVTGELFF	TGCAGCGTTGACTTTGCTAGCGTCACCGGGGAGCTGTTTTTT
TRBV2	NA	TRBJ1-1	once	CASSLRTARPEAFF	TGTGCCAGCAGCCTCCGGACAGCGCGGCCTGAAGCTTTCTTT
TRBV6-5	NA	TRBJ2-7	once	CASRTRGSGEQYF	TGTGCCAGCAGAACGAGGGGGTCGGGGGAGCAGTACTTC
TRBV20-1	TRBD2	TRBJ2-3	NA	CSASPGTSRSTDTQYF	TGCAGTGCTAGTCCCGGGACTAGCCGAAGCACAGATACGCAGTATTTT
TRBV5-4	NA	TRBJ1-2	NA	CASSDRRAVGYTF	TGTGCCAGCAGCGACCGGAGGGCAGTCGGCTACACCTTC
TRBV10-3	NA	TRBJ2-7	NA	CAISEDVRRYEQYF	TGTGCCATCAGTGAGGATGTCAGGCGCTACGAGCAGTACTTC
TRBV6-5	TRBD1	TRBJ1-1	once	CASRPSRDRKAFF	TGTGCCAGCAGGCCATCCCGGGACAGGAAAGCTTTCTTT
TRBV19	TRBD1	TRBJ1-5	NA	CASSPTGSNQPQHF	TGTGCCAGTAGCCCGACAGGGAGCAATCAGCCCCAGCATTTT
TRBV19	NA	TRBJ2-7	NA	CASSIGGRRAYEQYF	TGTGCCAGTAGTATAGGGGGCCGCAGGGCCTACGAGCAGTACTTC
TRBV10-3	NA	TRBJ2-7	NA	CAISESGTTYEQYF	TGTGCCATCAGTGAGTCGGGGACAACCTACGAGCAGTACTTC
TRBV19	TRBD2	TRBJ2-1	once	CASSWGGAYNEQFF	TGTGCCAGTAGTTGGGGGGGGGCCTACAATGAGCAGTTCTTC